This T cell receptor (beta chain) was sequenced for a study of blood T cell repertoires in COVID-19 (dated by TCRdb to 2019 to 2021). Regarding the research as a whole: Samples covering the acute and convalescent phases of COVID-19 were provided by collaborators in the United States, Italy and Spain. The material from the prospective study consisted of cDNA or gDNA derived from T cells, B-cell-depleted T cells, or PBMCs. The dataset comprised deeply sampled blood TCRbeta repertoires from subjects exposed to, actively infected with, or recovered from COVID-19. A freely available public database, intended as a resource for researchers studying the immune response to SARS-CoV-2, is where the repertoires were released. Samples came from the ongoing ImmuneRACE study (first 160 participants) plus 1,254 subjects from 6 global collaborators. A de-identified subject ID, COVID-19 status, age in years and sex were almost always included in the sample metadata. Where HLA class I and class II types were available, the types were taken from metadata supplied by the sample provider, not from assay-based typing.

From the cysteine through the phenylalanine, the CDR3 covers 16 amino acids. The sequence is cut down to CDR3 DNA, 48 bases in frame from base 1. Trimming leaves V shorter by 7 bases and J shorter by 2 bases, with the junction holding 11 bases beyond the gene matches. As encoded in the germline V gene, CDR1 is SGHRS while CDR2 is YFSETQ. TCRbeta CDR3 regions were amplified from genomic DNA by means of the immunoSEQ Assay, a bias-controlled multiplex PCR. The paper's data handling went like this. The number of nucleated cells in each sample was estimated from the amplification of reference gene primers within the assay. Sequence reads were collapsed and filtered to measure the absolute abundance of every unique TCRbeta CDR3 rearrangement. For each sample, productive Simpson clonality was calculated by taking the square root of Simpson's diversity index across productive rearrangements. What TCRdb holds here is the immuneACCESS table cut down to in-frame rearrangements. Part of the clones is not present; checked against another copy, under half of the missing clones reflect an unresolved V gene, and the others are unexplained. V and J calls and clone size come straight from that table; D and trimming were deduced from the DNA. This sample gives 25,000 to 35,000 clones in total; approximately 84% of them show up just once. The ten biggest clones cover under 45% of the sample.

Whole blood was collected in K2EDTA tubes by collaborating institutions according to the institutions' own protocols. For TCRbeta analysis, collaborators shipped samples as frozen whole blood, isolated PBMCs, or DNA extracted from either of those sample types. Overall study results and their limits: The quantity of clinical and demographic metadata differed by source and by participant and was supplied without curation.

As to this clone: Its binding antigen is unknown. Within one base of it there is no much larger clone, and no base qualities were kept.

Sequencing was carried out using peripheral blood. Recombination linked TRBV5-1 to TRBJ2-3, with 9 central nucleotides matching TRBD2. The receptor's source is a woman over 75 with acute or convalescent COVID-19. The nucleotide sequence is given as TGCGCCAGCCCCCCGGCGGGGGGGCTCCCCACAGATACGCAGTATTTT. Translation gives CASPPAGGLPTDTQYF.